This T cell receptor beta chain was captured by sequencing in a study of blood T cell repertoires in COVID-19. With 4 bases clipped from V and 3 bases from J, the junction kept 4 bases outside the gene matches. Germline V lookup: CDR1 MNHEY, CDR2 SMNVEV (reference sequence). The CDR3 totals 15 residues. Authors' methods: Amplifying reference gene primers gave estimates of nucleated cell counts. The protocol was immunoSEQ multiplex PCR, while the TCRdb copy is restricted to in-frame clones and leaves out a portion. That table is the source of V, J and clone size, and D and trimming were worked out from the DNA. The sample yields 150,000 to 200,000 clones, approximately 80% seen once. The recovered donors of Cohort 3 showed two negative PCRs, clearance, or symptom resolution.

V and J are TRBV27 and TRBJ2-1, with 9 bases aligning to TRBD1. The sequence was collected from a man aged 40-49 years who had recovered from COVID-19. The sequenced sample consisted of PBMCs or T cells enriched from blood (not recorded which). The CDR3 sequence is CASSYGTGYYNEQFF. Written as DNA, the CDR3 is TGTGCCAGCAGTTACGGGACAGGGTACTACAATGAGCAGTTCTTC.